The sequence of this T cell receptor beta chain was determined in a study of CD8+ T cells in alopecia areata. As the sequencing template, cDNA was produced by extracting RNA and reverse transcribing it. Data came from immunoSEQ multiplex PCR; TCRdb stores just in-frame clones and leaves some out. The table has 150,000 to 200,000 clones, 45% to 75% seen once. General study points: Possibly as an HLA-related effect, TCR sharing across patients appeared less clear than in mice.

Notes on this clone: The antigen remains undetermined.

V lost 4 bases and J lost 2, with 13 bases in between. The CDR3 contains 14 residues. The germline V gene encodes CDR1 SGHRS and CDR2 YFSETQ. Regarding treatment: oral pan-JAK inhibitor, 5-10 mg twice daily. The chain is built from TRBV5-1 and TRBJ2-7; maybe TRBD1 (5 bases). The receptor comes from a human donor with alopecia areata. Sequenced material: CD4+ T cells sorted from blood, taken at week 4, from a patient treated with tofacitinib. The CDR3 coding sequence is TGCGCCAGCAGCATCAGGGAAGATCCCTACGAGCAGTACTTC. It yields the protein CASSIREDPYEQYF.